This TCR beta chain was identified during a study of T cell responses to AZD1222 COVID-19 vaccine. Background on the study: Second doses that came at about 4 or about 12 weeks were put together.

The count of this clone is one. The antigen is not known. The CDR3 spans 12 residues. Trimming took off 6 bases at V and 9 bases at J, with 14 bases between the two ends. Looked up from germline, CDR1 is MDHEN and CDR2 is SYDVKM. The study's findings and limits: Spike-wide coverage was observed for vaccine-associated CD4 TCRs, with dominant responses at 160-218 and 743-854. Seropositive at baseline were only a handful of AZD1222 recipients. Donors were mostly white British, more females; clonal diversity possibly underestimated.

The repertoire was sequenced with immunoSEQ multiplex PCR; TCRdb's copy has only in-frame clones and lacks some. The table lists some 160,000 clones, approximately 89% of them singletons. This sample comprised peripheral blood, obtained on day 0 of AZD1222 vaccination. The V gene is TRBV28, the J gene TRBJ1-2, with D tentatively TRBD1 (5 bases). This clonotype was sampled from an adult in good health. CDR3 in DNA: TGTGCCAGCAGGCCTCCCGACAGAAGCTACACCTTC. Protein: CASRPPDRSYTF.